The 3 T cell receptor beta chains listed next were all sequenced from one sample in a study of shared clonotypes between healthy human individuals. Generated by immunoSEQ multiplex PCR, the TCRdb table keeps only in-frame clones and is missing some. The sample has more than 400,000 clones, roughly 80% seen once. Source material: PBMCs. These receptors were obtained from a woman between 40 and 50 years old in good health. Some clones in this sample may be carry-over from other donors' samples.

Comment on this clone: A far larger clone is a single base away, which makes a read error likely. The same CDR3 can be traced to other DNA sequences in this sample. The chain has TRBV30 and TRBJ1-3, with D unclear. Germline V lookup: CDR1 GTSNPN, CDR2 SVGIG (reference sequence). The CDR3 sequence is 15 residues long. The CDR3 here is CARSVRGNSGNTIYF. The CDR3 DNA reads TGTGCCAGGAGTGTACGTGGGAACTCTGGAAACACCATATATTTT. The full variable domain, its missing parts supplied by reference TRBV30 and TRBJ1-3, is SQTIHQWPATLVQPVGSPLSLECTVEGTSNPNLYWYRQAAGRGLQLLFYSVGIGQISSEVPQNLSASRPQDRQFILSSKKLLLSDSGFYLCARSVRGNSGNTIYFGEGSWLTVV.

This clone has at least ten counts. V gene TRBV7-2 combines with J gene TRBJ1-1; TRBD1 matches 7 bases. V shed 5 bases, J shed 1 base, and the junction held 4 bases outside the gene matches. The CDR3 sequence is 14 residues long. Per germline, CDR1 SGHTA and CDR2 FQGNSA. CDR3 residues: CASSIGTANTEAFF. As DNA, the CDR3 is TGTGCCAGCAGCATCGGGACAGCGAACACTGAAGCTTTCTTT.

The V call is TRBV6-5, the J call TRBJ2-1, with D perhaps matching TRBD1 or TRBD2 (7 bases each). V was clipped by 6 bases and J by 8 bases, with 20 bases between them. This CDR3 has 15 amino acids. The germline gives CDR1 MNHEY, CDR2 SVGAGI. The CDR3 protein is CASSRQGGGSDEQFF. The CDR3, as DNA: TGTGCCAGCAGCCGACAGGGAGGGGGGTCCGATGAGCAGTTCTTC.